The rows below give T cell receptor beta chains drawn from one sample of a study of T cells after posttransplantation cyclophosphamide. Sequencing used immunoSEQ multiplex PCR; TCRdb keeps in-frame clones, though not all of them. The data list around 10,000 clones, none observed once; approximately 27% falls to the top ten. This sample comprised PBMCs, obtained after allogeneic stem cell transplant with posttransplant cyclophosphamide. These receptors all stem from a female patient aged 40 to 55 who received an allogeneic stem cell transplant from a related donor, was CMV-positive, and had no GVHD. Some T cells may have originated in the graft donor. Each CDR3 is given with its conserved first and last residue. D genes are given only for firm matches. A clone size is listed for some rows: how often the clone was seen (once, few, many), or a class if it is expanded.

j_gene | len | v_gene | abundance | d_gene | CDR3nt | CDR3aa
TRBJ2-1 | 17 | TRBV11-3 | many | TRBD2 | TGTGCCAGCAGCTTAGTTTCGGGGGGGGGCTCCTACAATGAGCAGTTCTTC | CASSLVSGGGSYNEQFF
TRBJ2-3 | 18 | TRBV7-2 | . | TRBD2 | TGTGCCAGCAGCTTAAGCCTTCGGCTAGCGGGATTTACAGATACGCAGTATTTT | CASSLSLRLAGFTDTQYF
TRBJ1-2 | 13 | TRBV14 | . | . | TGTGCCAGCAGCCAATGGCATAACTATGGCTACACCTTC | CASSQWHNYGYTF
TRBJ2-2 | 17 | TRBV9 | many | . | TGTGCCAGCAGCGCGAAAGCCCGGGGGGCTTACACCGGGGAGCTGTTTTTT | CASSAKARGAYTGELFF
TRBJ2-7 | 13 | TRBV6-6 | many | TRBD2 | TGTGCCAGCAGTTCCTTACTAGCGGCCGAGCAGTACTTC | CASSSLLAAEQYF
TRBJ1-2 | 15 | TRBV25-1 | many | TRBD1 | TGTGCCAGCAGTGATTACTCTACAGGGGGCTATGGCTACACCTTC | CASSDYSTGGYGYTF
TRBJ1-2 | 15 | TRBV4-1 | many | TRBD1 | TGCGCCAGCAGCCAAGTACCAGGGGGCGACTATGGCTACACCTTC | CASSQVPGGDYGYTF
TRBJ2-7 | 12 | TRBV29-1 | many | TRBD1 | TGCAGCGTTGGACAGGGGGTGTACGAGCAGTACTTC | CSVGQGVYEQYF
TRBJ1-1 | 15 | TRBV18 | many | . | TGTGCCAGCTCACCACCGGAACAGAGGAACACTGAAGCTTTCTTT | CASSPPEQRNTEAFF
TRBJ2-2 | 14 | TRBV24-1 | many | TRBD2 | TGTGCCACTAAGTGGGGGGGTAACACCGGGGAGCTGTTTTTT | CATKWGGNTGELFF
TRBJ1-4 | 12 | TRBV29-1 | many | . | TGCAGCGTTAAAGGGGCGGGTGAAAAACTGTTTTTT | CSVKGAGEKLFF
TRBJ1-6 | 15 | TRBV5-1 | many | TRBD1 | TGCGCCAGCAGCAGGAGCGGACAGGGCTCGAGTGGCCTCCACTTT | CASSRSGQGSSGLHF
TRBJ2-1 | 15 | TRBV19 | many | . | TGTGCCAGTAGTACGCCCGGGACAACAAATAATGAGCAGTTCTTC | CASSTPGTTNNEQFF
TRBJ1-2 | 13 | TRBV5-4 | many | . | TGTGCCAGCAGCTTGGAGGCCCCCTATGGCTACACCTTC | CASSLEAPYGYTF
TRBJ1-5 | 14 | TRBV12-3/TRBV12-4 | . | TRBD1 | TGTGCCAGCAGCCCCGACAGGGGGCTTCAGCCCCAGCATTTT | CASSPDRGLQPQHF
TRBJ2-5 | 14 | TRBV6-5 | many | . | TGTGCCAGCAGTTCCCTAGCGCCGCAAGAGACCCAGTACTTC | CASSSLAPQETQYF
TRBJ2-7 | 15 | TRBV5-4 | medium-sized | TRBD1 | TGTGCCAGCAGCTTGGGGGACAGGGGGGAGAGGGAGCAGTACTTC | CASSLGDRGEREQYF
TRBJ2-7 | 15 | TRBV4-3 | many | TRBD1 | TGCGCCAGCAGCCCGGGACAGGGGGCCTCCTACGAGCAGTACTTC | CASSPGQGASYEQYF
TRBJ2-4 | 17 | TRBV5-4 | many | TRBD2 | TGTGCCAGCAGCCCCGGTGTTCTAGCGGGGGGTGTAAACATTCAGTACTTC | CASSPGVLAGGVNIQYF
TRBJ1-5 | 15 | TRBV13 | many | . | TGTGCCAGCAGCTTAGGTGGCAGCGCTAATCAGCCCCAGCATTTT | CASSLGGSANQPQHF
TRBJ2-4 | 11 | TRBV9 | many | . | TGTGCCAGCAGGCGTTTCCCTATTCAGTACTTC | CASRRFPIQYF
TRBJ2-7 | 17 | TRBV7-2 | many | . | TGTGCCAGCAGCTTAGGGGGGCTAGGTAGCGGGTCCTACGAGCAGTACTTC | CASSLGGLGSGSYEQYF
TRBJ2-1 | 15 | TRBV7-9 | many | TRBD1 | TGTGCCAGCAGCTATCCGGGACAGGGAACCTATGAGCAGTTCTTC | CASSYPGQGTYEQFF
TRBJ2-2 | 17 | TRBV4-1 | few | TRBD1 | TGCGCCAGCAGCCAAGAAAGGGGGCGGATTATCACCGGGGAGCTGTTTTTT | CASSQERGRIITGELFF
TRBJ2-7 | 12 | TRBV28 | many | . | TGTGCCAGCAGTTTATACAGCTACGAGCAGTACTTC | CASSLYSYEQYF
TRBJ2-7 | 15 | TRBV4-1 | many | TRBD1 | TGCGCCAGCAGCCGGATTAACGACAGGGCGGGCGAGCAGTACTTC | CASSRINDRAGEQYF
TRBJ1-1 | 15 | TRBV4-1 | many | . | TGCGCCAGCACCGACGACAGGAGGATGAACACTGAAGCTTTCTTT | CASTDDRRMNTEAFF
TRBJ1-4 | 17 | TRBV5-1 | . | . | TGCGCCAGCAGCTCGCGGGGGTTCCTGGGGGGAGATGAAAAACTGTTTTTT | CASSSRGFLGGDEKLFF
TRBJ1-1 | 14 | TRBV27 | many | . | TGTGCCAGCAGTTCCGGGGAATTGGACGCTGAAGCTTTCTTT | CASSSGELDAEAFF
TRBJ2-2 | 17 | TRBV7-7 | many | TRBD1 | TGTGCCAGCAGCATACAGGGGGCGAGTTACGGCACCGGGGAGCTGTTTTTT | CASSIQGASYGTGELFF
TRBJ1-1 | 13 | TRBV12-3/TRBV12-4 | many | . | TGTGCCAGCGCAACGAGGGGGAACACTGAAGCTTTCTTT | CASATRGNTEAFF
TRBJ2-7 | 15 | TRBV14 | many | . | TGTGCCAGCAGCCAAGTTTCCAGGCAGGGTTCCGAGCAGTACTTC | CASSQVSRQGSEQYF
TRBJ2-7 | 12 | TRBV6-2/TRBV6-3 | many | . | TGTGCCAGCAGTTACGCGGAGGGGGAGCAGTACTTC | CASSYAEGEQYF
TRBJ1-2 | 13 | TRBV12-3/TRBV12-4 | many | TRBD1 | TGTGCCAGCAGTTCCGGGACAGACTATGGCTACACCTTC | CASSSGTDYGYTF
TRBJ2-2 | 15 | TRBV6-5 | many | . | TGTGCCAGCAGTTACGGGGCCCGAGGGGCCGGGGAGCTGTTTTTT | CASSYGARGAGELFF
TRBJ1-4 | 14 | TRBV19 | many | . | TGTGCCAGTAGTATTAGCCAGTCTAATGAAAAACTGTTTTTT | CASSISQSNEKLFF
TRBJ2-5 | 15 | TRBV11-2 | many | TRBD2 | TGTGCCAGCAGCGGAAAGTTGGGACTAGCCACGGCCCAGTACTTC | CASSGKLGLATAQYF
TRBJ2-1 | 15 | TRBV12-3/TRBV12-4 | many | TRBD2 | TGTGCCAGCACCGCATTACTGGCGGGGGGGCATGAGCAGTTCTTC | CASTALLAGGHEQFF
TRBJ2-1 | 13 | TRBV7-7 | many | TRBD2 | TGTGCCAGCAGCAACCTAGCGGGGGGGCCGCAGTTCTTC | CASSNLAGGPQFF
TRBJ1-3 | 15 | TRBV7-9 | many | . | TGTGCCAGCAGCTGGGGGGGCGTAACTGGAAACACCATATATTTT | CASSWGGVTGNTIYF
TRBJ2-3 | 15 | TRBV25-1 | many | TRBD2 | TGTGCCAGCGGCCCCCTAGCGGGGGGCACAGATACGCAGTATTTT | CASGPLAGGTDTQYF
TRBJ2-1 | 14 | TRBV6-5 | many | TRBD1 | TGTGCCAGCAGTCCATTGGACAGGTACAATGAGCAGTTCTTC | CASSPLDRYNEQFF
TRBJ2-7 | 14 | TRBV6-5 | many | TRBD1 | TGTGCCAGCAGACCGGGACAGGCCCTATACGAGCAGTACTTC | CASRPGQALYEQYF
TRBJ2-5 | 15 | TRBV11-2 | many | TRBD1 | TGTGCCAGCAGTAAAAGGGGGACAGGACAAGAGACCCAGTACTTC | CASSKRGTGQETQYF
TRBJ2-1 | 16 | TRBV9 | many | TRBD2 | TGTGCCAGCAGCTACGGGTCTAGCGGGGCCTCCAATGAGCAGTTCTTC | CASSYGSSGASNEQFF
TRBJ1-5 | 15 | TRBV5-6 | many | . | TGTGCCAGCAGCTTGGACGGGTATAGCAATCAGCCCCAGCATTTT | CASSLDGYSNQPQHF
TRBJ1-1 | 14 | TRBV19 | many | . | TGTGCCAGTAGTATATTGGTAGGGTCCACTGAAGCTTTCTTT | CASSILVGSTEAFF
TRBJ2-4 | 19 | TRBV5-4 | many | TRBD1 | TGTGCCAGCAGCCCGGGGGGAACAGGGGGCATTGGGGCCAAAAACATTCAGTACTTC | CASSPGGTGGIGAKNIQYF
TRBJ1-4 | 18 | TRBV5-4 | many | TRBD1 | TGTGCCAGCAGCTTTCTACCGGGACAGGGCTTCACTAATGAAAAACTGTTTTTT | CASSFLPGQGFTNEKLFF
TRBJ1-5 | 14 | TRBV12-3/TRBV12-4 | few | . | TGTGCCAGCAGTTTCGGCAGGAGCAATCAGCCCCAGCATTTT | CASSFGRSNQPQHF
TRBJ1-6 | 20 | TRBV2 | many | TRBD1 | TGTGCCAGCACCCTTCAAGCCGGGACAGCGTGGACCTCCTATAATTCACCCCTCCACTTT | CASTLQAGTAWTSYNSPLHF
TRBJ1-5 | 14 | TRBV6-5 | many | TRBD1 | TGTGCCAGCAGTTACCGCGACAGGGGTCAGCCCCAGCATTTT | CASSYRDRGQPQHF
TRBJ2-7 | 12 | TRBV12-3/TRBV12-4 | many | . | TGTGCCAGCAGTTGGAGGGGGGGAGAGCAGTACTTC | CASSWRGGEQYF
TRBJ2-2 | 14 | TRBV4-1 | many | TRBD1 | TGCGCCAGCAGTTGGACAGGGAACACCGGGGAGCTGTTTTTT | CASSWTGNTGELFF
TRBJ2-5 | 15 | TRBV7-8 | . | TRBD1 | TGTGCCAGCAGCCCTCGGACAGGCTTCCAAGAGACCCAGTACTTC | CASSPRTGFQETQYF
TRBJ1-1 | 14 | TRBV5-1 | many | TRBD1 | TGCGCCAGCAGCTTACAGGGGCCTAACACTGAAGCTTTCTTT | CASSLQGPNTEAFF
TRBJ2-2 | 17 | TRBV7-3 | few | TRBD1 | TGTGCCAGCAGCCTCCACCGGGACAGGGGGTATACCGGGGAGCTGTTTTTT | CASSLHRDRGYTGELFF
TRBJ1-2 | 16 | TRBV5-4 | many | TRBD1 | TGTGCCAGCAGCCACGGACAGGGCGTCCTAAACTATGGCTACACCTTC | CASSHGQGVLNYGYTF
TRBJ1-5 | 15 | TRBV7-2 | many | TRBD1 | TGTGCCAGCAGCGCGACAGGGGGTATCAATCAGCCCCAGCATTTT | CASSATGGINQPQHF
TRBJ2-7 | 14 | TRBV28 | many | TRBD2 | TGTGCCAGCAGGCCGGGACTAGCATACTACGAGCAGTACTTC | CASRPGLAYYEQYF